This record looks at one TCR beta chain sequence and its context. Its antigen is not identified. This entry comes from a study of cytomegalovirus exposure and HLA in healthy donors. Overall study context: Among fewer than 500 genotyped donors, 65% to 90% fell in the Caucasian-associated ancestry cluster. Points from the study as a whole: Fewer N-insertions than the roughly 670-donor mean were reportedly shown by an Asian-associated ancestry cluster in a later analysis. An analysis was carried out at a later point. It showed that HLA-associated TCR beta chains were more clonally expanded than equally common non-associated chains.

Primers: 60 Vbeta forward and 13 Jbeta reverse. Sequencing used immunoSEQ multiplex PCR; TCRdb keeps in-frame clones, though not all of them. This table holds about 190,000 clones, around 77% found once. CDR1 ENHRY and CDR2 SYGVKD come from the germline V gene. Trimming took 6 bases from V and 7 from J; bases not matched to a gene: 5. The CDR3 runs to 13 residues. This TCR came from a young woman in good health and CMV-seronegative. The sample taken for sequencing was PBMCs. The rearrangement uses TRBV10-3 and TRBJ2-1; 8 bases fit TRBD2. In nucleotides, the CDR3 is TGTGCCATCAGGGACGGGACTAGTAATGAGCAGTTCTTC. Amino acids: CAIRDGTSNEQFF.